This record covers a single TCR beta chain. Other DNA sequences of this sample code for an identical CDR3. This entry is derived from a study of shared clonotypes between healthy human individuals. Study background: A couple of female and three male donors aged 18 to 49 were enrolled.

This CDR3 contains 12 residues. Germline CDR1 SGHTA, CDR2 FQGNSA. The V gene lost 1 base and the J gene lost 6 bases, with 4 bases spanning the gap. Profiled with immunoSEQ multiplex PCR; TCRdb holds only in-frame clones, not every one. This sample has roughly 1,500,000 clones, with around 98.5% found just once. This clonotype originated in a man aged 25 to 40 in good health. Sequenced input: naive CD4+ T cells sorted from blood. Subset described: CD45RA+ positively selected. The rearrangement uses TRBV7-2 and TRBJ1-5; D unresolved. Here the CDR3 reads CASSLDRQPQHF. CDR3 bases: TGTGCCAGCAGCTTAGACCGTCAGCCCCAGCATTTT.